These 22 T cell receptor beta chains originate from one sample sequenced in a study of cytomegalovirus exposure and HLA in healthy donors. The primer mix had 60 Vbeta and 13 Jbeta primers. Some clones are missing from TCRdb's copy, which holds only in-frame ones; the method was immunoSEQ multiplex PCR. This sample has about 120,000 clones, with roughly 82% found just once. The source material was PBMCs. These receptors all come from a woman aged 18 to 35 in good health and CMV-seronegative.

The chain combines TRBV6-5 with TRBJ1-4; 9 nucleotides agree with TRBD1. This CDR3 is built from 14 residues. V shed 2 bases, J shed 7 bases, and the junction held 2 bases outside the gene matches. Germline V CDR1 and CDR2: MNHEY, SVGAGI. CDR3 in amino acids: CASSYGDRVEKLFF. DNA of the CDR3: TGTGCCAGCAGTTACGGGGACAGGGTTGAAAAACTGTTTTTT.

This clone has a single count. The chain recombines TRBV5-4 with TRBJ2-5; 10 bases line up with TRBD2. The CDR3 sequence is 17 residues long. V lost 5 bases to trimming and J lost 2 bases; unmatched junction nucleotides: 12. Per the germline V gene, CDR1 is SGHNT and CDR2 is YYREEE (reference sequence). The DNA of the CDR3 is TGTGCCAGCAGTTACCCACTAGCGGGGAAAAGGCAAGAGACCCAGTACTTC. Protein sequence: CASSYPLAGKRQETQYF.

This clone showed up just once. The chain employs TRBV28 and TRBJ2-6; D is ambiguous. Between the trimmed V and J ends, which lost 7 bases and 0 bases, there was a span of 13 bases. The CDR3 is 16 residues long. CDR1 MDHEN and CDR2 SYDVKM come from the germline V gene. The CDR3 here is CASNSAYSSGANVLTF. The CDR3 DNA reads TGTGCCAGCAATTCTGCCTACAGCTCTGGGGCCAACGTCCTGACTTTC.

This clone was observed once. V and J are TRBV7-6 and TRBJ1-1; D is ambiguous. There are 15 residues in the CDR3. The ends were cut back, 5 bases at V and 4 bases at J, with 17 bases in the middle. Looked up from germline, CDR1 is SGHVS and CDR2 is FNYEAQ. CDR3 region: CASSAGPELRTEAFF. The CDR3 coding sequence is TGTGCCAGCAGCGCGGGCCCGGAATTACGCACTGAAGCTTTCTTT.

Note on this clone: Additional DNA sequences in this sample encode the identical CDR3. V gene TRBV7-2 combines with J gene TRBJ2-7; D is perhaps TRBD1 (6 bases). CDR3 length: 14 residues. V was clipped by 3 bases and J by 7 bases, with 16 bases between them. Germline V gene lookup returns CDR1 SGHTA and CDR2 FQGNSA. CDR3 amino acids: CASSFGGSRQEQYF. CDR3 in DNA: TGTGCCAGCAGCTTTGGGGGCTCGCGTCAAGAGCAGTACTTC. Full variable domain (missing parts from reference TRBV7-2 and TRBJ2-7): GAGVSQSPSNKVTEKGKDVELRCDPISGHTALYWYRQSLGQGLEFLIYFQGNSAPDKSGLPSDRFSAERTGGSVSTLTIQRTQQEDSAVYLCASSFGGSRQEQYFGPGTRLTVT.

The chain couples TRBV11-3 to TRBJ2-2, with 7 bases identical to TRBD1. CDR3 size: 15 residues. Germline CDR1 reads SGHNT; CDR2 reads YENEEA. Trimming removed 2 bases from V and 4 bases from J; junction bases left unmatched: 4. The CDR3 spells CASSLSPGGTGELFF. CDR3 in DNA: TGTGCCAGCAGCTTAAGTCCAGGGGGCACCGGGGAGCTGTTTTTT.

About this clone: The junction shows a germline mismatch at one end, possibly a read error. V gene TRBV7-9 combines with J gene TRBJ2-7, with TRBD2 matching over 7 bases. Germline V gene data show CDR1 as SEHNR and CDR2 as FQNEAQ (reference sequence). This CDR3 is 13 amino acids long. The CDR3 DNA reads as TGTTCCAGCAGCCCCGAGAGGGAGGGCGAGCAGTACTTC. Translated, it gives CSSSPEREGEQYF. Full variable domain (outside the CDR3, taken from reference TRBV7-9 and TRBJ2-7): DTGVSQNPRHKITKRGQNVTFRCDPISEHNRLYWYRQTLGQGPEFLTYFQNEAQLEKSRLLSDRFSAERPKGSFSTLEIQRTEQGDSAMYLCSSSPEREGEQYFGPGTRLTVT.

About this clone itself: A junction end diverges from the germline sequence, so it may reflect a read error. The chain uses TRBV7-9 and TRBJ1-1; D unresolved. Germline V gene data show CDR1 as SEHNR and CDR2 as FQNEAQ (reference sequence). The CDR3 contains 11 residues. CDR3 DNA: TGTTCCAGCAGCTTAGAGACCCCCGAGGTCTTT. Translated, it gives CSSSLETPEVF.

This clone was seen just once. The V call is TRBV5-1, the J call TRBJ2-3; 10 bases agree with TRBD2. V trimming: 1 base; J trimming: 0 bases; junction bases outside the gene matches: 2. The CDR3 is 16 amino acids. Germline values: CDR1 SGHRS, CDR2 YFSETQ. Written as DNA, the CDR3 is TGCGCCAGCAGCTTGCGGACTAGCGGTAGCACAGATACGCAGTATTTT. Amino acids: CASSLRTSGSTDTQYF.

The V call is TRBV27, the J call TRBJ2-3, with 8 bases that match TRBD2. The CDR3 is made up of 15 amino acids. The V gene's germline CDR1 is MNHEY and CDR2 SMNVEV (reference sequence). V shed 3 bases and J 5 bases; nucleotides not matched to a gene: 7. In nucleotides, the CDR3 is TGTGCCAGCAGTTTCAACCGGCTAGCGGGAGATACGCAGTATTTT. Residues: CASSFNRLAGDTQYF.

This clone appeared once. The rearrangement joins TRBV5-1 to TRBJ2-5, with D possibly matching TRBD2 (5 bases). The DNA matches TRBJ2-7 better at its end, which makes the J call doubtful. There are 11 residues in the CDR3. The germline CDR1 and CDR2 sequences are SGHRS and YFSETQ. CDR3 sequence: CASRGVYEQYF. CDR3 sequence (DNA): TGCGCCAGCAGGGGAGTCTACGAGCAGTACTTC.

The genes are TRBV4-1 and TRBJ1-1; 9 bases are a match to TRBD1. The V gene end was trimmed by 4 bases and the J gene end by 8 bases; junction bases not matched to a gene: 20. The germline V gene encodes CDR1 MGHRA and CDR2 YSYEKL. CDR3 length: 18 residues. The CDR3 sequence: CASSLRTGGAGPFDEAFF. CDR3 sequence (DNA): TGCGCCAGCAGCCTTCGAACAGGGGGCGCAGGGCCCTTCGACGAAGCTTTCTTT.

This sequence joins TRBV7-2 and TRBJ1-2, with a weak D call TRBD1 (6 bases). V lost 5 bases and J lost 4, with 17 bases in between. The CDR3 spans 15 residues. Germline lookup yields CDR1 SGHTA and CDR2 FQGNSA. The CDR3: CASSPQGILGYGYTF. CDR3 sequence (DNA): TGTGCCAGCAGCCCCCAGGGGATTCTAGGCTATGGCTACACCTTC.

This clone has only a few counts. V gene TRBV6-1 combines with J gene TRBJ2-7; TRBD1 is a possible D gene (7 bases). The V gene's germline CDR1 is MNHNS and CDR2 SASEGT. The CDR3 covers 15 residues. V lost 4 bases and J 7 bases, leaving 20 bases between the germline ends. The DNA of the CDR3 is TGTGCCAGCAGTGTTGTTCCTACAGGGGCGGGAGAGCAGTACTTC. It codes for CASSVVPTGAGEQYF.

The V and J genes are TRBV4-1 and TRBJ1-2; D is ambiguous. The CDR3 is made up of 16 amino acids. Germline V gene lookup returns CDR1 MGHRA and CDR2 YSYEKL. V was clipped by 0 bases and J by 4 bases, with 15 bases between them. The CDR3 nucleotides are TGCGCCAGCAGCCAAGATTCGGGCGGGTGGGGCTATGGCTACACCTTC. It encodes CASSQDSGGWGYGYTF.

The chain recombines TRBV9 with TRBJ1-1, with D uncertain. CDR1 is SGDLS, CDR2 YYNGEE, per germline. Trimming removed 4 bases from V and 4 bases from J, with 8 bases in between. The CDR3 length is 12 residues. CDR3 in DNA: TGTGCCAGCAGCTTATCTAGCACTGAAGCTTTCTTT. Translated: CASSLSSTEAFF.

This chain links TRBV5-4 with TRBJ1-1; TRBD1 is a possible D gene (6 bases). The germline CDR1 and CDR2 sequences are SGHNT and YYREEE (reference sequence). The CDR3 sequence is 14 residues long. V gave up 5 bases and J gave up 8 bases, with 19 bases separating them. Here the CDR3 reads CASSLGGPQGEAFF. The CDR3, as DNA: TGTGCCAGCAGTTTAGGCGGTCCCCAGGGGGAAGCTTTCTTT.

The table lists this clone with a count of one. This sequence joins TRBV12-5 and TRBJ2-7; the match to TRBD1 covers 7 bases. This CDR3 has 17 amino acids. Per the germline V gene, CDR1 is LGHNT and CDR2 is FRNRAP. The ends lost 1 base at V and 2 bases at J; junction bases unmatched: 11. CDR3 DNA: TGTGCTAGTGGTTTGGCCAAAGACGGGACAGAGCCCTACGAGCAGTACTTC. Residues: CASGLAKDGTEPYEQYF.

This chain connects TRBV18 to TRBJ2-3, with TRBD2 identical over 8 bases. V trimming: 3 bases; J trimming: 1 base; junction bases outside the gene matches: 15. Germline CDR1 is KGHSH and CDR2 is LQKENI. The CDR3 contains 19 residues. The chain's CDR3 is CASSPGRASGRRGTDTQYF. The CDR3 DNA reads TGTGCCAGCTCACCGGGCCGGGCTAGCGGGCGACGGGGCACAGATACGCAGTATTTT.

V is TRBV19 and J is TRBJ1-5, with a possible D match to TRBD1 (5 bases). Trimming stripped 5 bases from V and 8 bases from J, with 13 bases between. The CDR3 loop spans 13 amino acids. Germline CDR1 LNHDA, CDR2 SQIVND (reference sequence). The CDR3: CASSGRGWEPQHF. CDR3 sequence (DNA): TGTGCCAGTAGTGGACGGGGGTGGGAGCCCCAGCATTTT.

The J gene is TRBJ1-3, the V gene TRBV7-7; D remains ambiguous. V lost 2 bases, J lost 1 base, and 9 bases lay in between. This CDR3 region has 15 residues. Germline V CDR1 and CDR2: SSHAT, FNYEAQ (reference sequence). The CDR3 region has the DNA TGTGCCAGCAGCTTAAGTCACGGGTCTGGAAACACCATATATTTT. Protein sequence: CASSLSHGSGNTIYF.

This clone came up a few times. This rearrangement joins TRBV5-1 to TRBJ2-3; 10 bases agree with TRBD2. Germline V gene sequence: CDR1 SGHRS, CDR2 YFSETQ. With 1 base clipped from V and 4 bases from J, the junction kept 3 bases outside the gene matches. The CDR3 has 15 amino acids. DNA for the CDR3: TGCGCCAGCAGCTTGACTAGCGGGATCTCAGATACGCAGTATTTT. The encoded protein is CASSLTSGISDTQYF.